This TCR beta chain is from a study of human T cells and chemical hapten exposure. Study context: In the sensitization step, 2% DPC was placed on about 2 cm by about 2 cm of upper inner arm skin. After 6 days, upper back 0.01% DPC patch tests were scored.

Time point given: patch test 1, 2 weeks after DPC sensitization. This sample's treatment: therapeutic diphenylcyclopropenone sensitization with weekly scalp DPC. This clonotype was seen ten or more times. This CDR3 has 15 residues. Unmatched junction bases numbered 7, after V lost 1 base and J lost 6 bases. Germline V gene sequence: CDR1 DFQATT, CDR2 SNEGSKA (reference sequence). TCRdb reprocessed the RACE reads via MiXCR and lists one record per CDR3 protein. The table includes 370,000 or so distinct CDR3 sequences, more than 4.5% detected once. The sequenced sample was whole blood, obtained in connection with sensitization to the hapten diphenylcyclopropenone (DPC). The TCR was taken from a woman between 45 and 65 years old with alopecia areata. Some clones in this sample may be carry-over from other donors' samples. This chain uses TRBV20-1 with TRBJ1-5, with 9 bases lining up with TRBD1. CDR3 sequence: CSARGGQGLSQPQHF. CDR3 coding DNA: TGCAGTGCTAGAGGGGGACAGGGTCTAAGTCAGCCCCAGCATTTT.